The sequence of this T cell receptor (beta chain) was determined in a study of blood T cells in healthy people across ages. Study-level results: Observed TCR beta diversity per million T cells went down as age went up. This fall followed a roughly linear course with age.

Primed by a sample-barcoded 5' primer and a J-beta primer mix, a second PCR proceeded for about 6 to 11 cycles. All cDNA molecules were each tagged by a template-switch adaptor with 12 random nucleotides. TCRdb recomputed calls from the 5' RACE reads with MiXCR, one row per CDR3 protein. The table has approximately 820,000 distinct CDR3 sequences, under 45% seen once. This clonotype was picked up a small number of times. Its antigen is still unknown. Total RNA, at least 6 micrograms per sample, was extracted from PBMCs. The CDR3 totals 13 residues. Trimming pared 4 bases from V and 10 bases from J, leaving 16 bases between. The germline CDR1 and CDR2 sequences are LGHNA and YSLEER.

The sample comprised blood. This receptor was taken from a man between 60 and 70 years old in good health. This rearrangement joins TRBV4-3 to TRBJ1-1; no clear D. As DNA, the CDR3 is TGCGCCAGCAGCCCCCGGGGTGGATCAGCAGCTTTCTTT. Amino acids: CASSPRGGSAAFF.